These T cell receptor beta chains were read from a single sample in a study of blood T cell repertoires in COVID-19. Profiled with immunoSEQ multiplex PCR; TCRdb holds only in-frame clones, not every one. Among fewer than 150,000 clones listed, approximately 91% were seen once. The sequenced material came from peripheral blood. These receptors were collected from a man aged 45-65 years with active or convalescent COVID-19. Both conserved end residues are part of each CDR3. The order of the fields is CDR3 length, clone size, J gene, V gene, D gene, CDR3 protein, CDR3 DNA. D genes are given only for firm matches. The size entry is marked missing in some rows and otherwise reads once, few, many or a size class.

>15|NA|TRBJ2-7|TRBV27|TRBD2
CASSLRLAGAYEQYF
TGTGCCAGCAGTTTACGACTAGCGGGAGCCTACGAGCAGTACTTC
>15|NA|TRBJ2-6|TRBV5-1|TRBD1
CASRITGVGANVLTF
TGCGCCAGCAGGATAACAGGGGTAGGGGCCAACGTCCTGACTTTC
>14|NA|TRBJ1-4|TRBV6-1|NA
CASSEGGRVEKLFF
TGTGCCAGCAGTGAAGGTGGGCGGGTTGAAAAACTGTTTTTT
>15|NA|TRBJ2-7|TRBV28|TRBD1
CASSPHGTVVDEQYF
TGTGCCAGCAGTCCGCACGGGACAGTTGTCGACGAGCAGTACTTC
>15|NA|TRBJ2-3|TRBV7-3|TRBD2
CASSKLAGVTDTQYF
TGTGCCAGCAGCAAACTAGCGGGCGTCACAGATACGCAGTATTTT
>15|NA|TRBJ1-4|TRBV5-1|NA
CASSITGGTNEKLFF
TGCGCCAGCAGCATAACCGGAGGAACTAATGAAAAACTGTTTTTT
>15|NA|TRBJ2-2|TRBV9|TRBD1
CASSVGDRATGELFF
TGTGCCAGCAGCGTAGGGGACAGGGCCACCGGGGAGCTGTTTTTT
>13|NA|TRBJ2-5|TRBV5-6|NA
CASSSWGPGGQYF
TGTGCCAGCAGCTCGTGGGGTCCTGGAGGCCAGTACTTC
>14|NA|TRBJ2-7|TRBV19|TRBD2
CASSINSGRDEQYF
TGTGCCAGTAGTATAAATAGCGGGAGAGACGAGCAGTACTTC
>15|NA|TRBJ1-5|TRBV19|NA
CASRPGGGSNQPQHF
TGTGCCAGTAGACCCGGGGGAGGTAGCAATCAGCCCCAGCATTTT
>15|NA|TRBJ2-7|TRBV11-2|TRBD2
CASSLGTSGSYEQYF
TGTGCCAGCAGCTTAGGGACTAGCGGTTCCTACGAGCAGTACTTC
>14|NA|TRBJ2-7|TRBV5-1|TRBD1
CASPVCQGDYEQYF
TGCGCCAGCCCCGTGTGTCAGGGGGACTACGAGCAGTACTTC
>15|NA|TRBJ1-6|TRBV7-9|NA
CASSLEGLTNSPLHF
TGTGCCAGCAGCTTGGAGGGACTAACAAATTCACCCCTCCACTTT
>16|NA|TRBJ1-3|TRBV5-4|TRBD1
CASSKGQLASGNTIYF
TGTGCCAGCAGTAAGGGACAGCTAGCCTCTGGAAACACCATATATTTT
>13|NA|TRBJ2-4|TRBV19|NA
CASGQGTKNIQYF
TGTGCCAGTGGTCAGGGGACCAAAAACATTCAGTACTTC
>15|NA|TRBJ2-3|TRBV16|NA
CASSQSRVITDTQYF
TGTGCCAGCAGCCAATCCCGGGTCATTACAGATACGCAGTATTTT
>14|NA|TRBJ2-1|TRBV27|NA
CASSLSAQGYEQFF
TGTGCCAGCAGTTTATCGGCGCAGGGCTATGAGCAGTTCTTC
>13|NA|TRBJ1-2|TRBV7-3|TRBD1
CASSKLQGEGYTF
TGTGCCAGCAGCAAATTACAGGGGGAAGGCTACACCTTC
>15|NA|TRBJ2-1|TRBV5-1|TRBD2
CASSAGTSGFYEQFF
TGCGCCAGCAGCGCCGGGACTAGCGGGTTCTATGAGCAGTTCTTC
>13|NA|TRBJ2-1|TRBV11-2|NA
CASSFIRENEQFF
TGTGCCAGCAGCTTCATTCGGGAGAATGAGCAGTTCTTC
>15|NA|TRBJ2-1|TRBV28|TRBD2
CASRRAGGVYNEQFF
TGTGCCAGCAGGAGAGCGGGAGGGGTCTACAATGAGCAGTTCTTC
>13|NA|TRBJ1-5|TRBV29-1|NA
CSVGPGSNQPQHF
TGCAGCGTTGGCCCAGGGTCCAATCAGCCCCAGCATTTT
>13|NA|TRBJ2-5|TRBV27|NA
CASSFGISETQYF
TGTGCCAGCAGTTTTGGCATCTCTGAGACCCAGTACTTC
>14|once|TRBJ1-6|TRBV7-2|TRBD1
CASSLNAGGSPLHF
TGTGCCAGCAGCTTAAATGCAGGGGGTTCACCCCTCCACTTT
>13|NA|TRBJ1-2|TRBV12-3/TRBV12-4|TRBD1
CASSLTGEYGYTF
TGTGCCAGCAGTTTGACAGGGGAATATGGCTACACCTTC
>15|once|TRBJ1-1|TRBV2|NA
CASSIPLTGWTEAFF
TGTGCCAGCAGTATACCACTAACAGGATGGACTGAAGCTTTCTTT
>15|NA|TRBJ2-5|TRBV9|TRBD2
CASSVELAEKETQYF
TGTGCCAGCAGCGTAGAACTAGCGGAGAAAGAGACCCAGTACTTC
>15|NA|TRBJ2-5|TRBV5-5|NA
CASSLVRVAQETQYF
TGTGCCAGCAGCTTGGTTCGGGTCGCCCAAGAGACCCAGTACTTC
>16|NA|TRBJ2-1|TRBV5-1|TRBD2
CASSSSLAAAYNEQFF
TGCGCCAGCAGCTCCTCTCTAGCGGCTGCCTACAATGAGCAGTTCTTC
>16|NA|TRBJ2-3|TRBV6-2/TRBV6-3|NA
CASSYSLSGVADTQYF
TGTGCCAGCAGTTACTCGTTGTCAGGGGTGGCAGATACGCAGTATTTT
>15|NA|TRBJ1-2|TRBV6-5|NA
CASSYSGGTNYGYTF
TGTGCCAGCAGTTACTCGGGGGGGACTAACTATGGCTACACCTTC
>17|NA|TRBJ2-2|TRBV24-1|TRBD2
CATSDRAGGPRTGELFF
TGTGCCACCAGTGATCGAGCGGGAGGGCCTCGAACCGGGGAGCTGTTTTTT
>14|once|TRBJ2-3|TRBV9|NA
CASSGPQGLDTQYF
TGTGCCAGCAGCGGTCCTCAGGGCTTAGATACGCAGTATTTT
>14|NA|TRBJ2-2|TRBV9|NA
CASSVGGGTGELFF
TGTGCCAGCAGCGTAGGAGGCGGCACCGGGGAGCTGTTTTTT
>18|once|TRBJ1-5|TRBV6-1|TRBD1
CASSERIGTAYSNQPQHF
TGTGCCAGCAGTGAGCGCATCGGGACAGCTTATAGCAATCAGCCCCAGCATTTT
>14|NA|TRBJ1-3|TRBV7-9|TRBD1
CASSQTGPGNTIYF
TGTGCCAGCAGCCAGACAGGGCCTGGAAACACCATATATTTT
>15|few|TRBJ2-2|TRBV3-1/TRBV3-2|NA
CASSQSHRYTGELFF
TGTGCCAGCAGCCAATCCCACCGGTACACCGGGGAGCTGTTTTTT
>14|NA|TRBJ1-6|TRBV28|NA
CASSPSSYNSPLHF
TGTGCCAGCAGCCCGAGCTCCTATAATTCACCCCTCCACTTT
>15|few|TRBJ2-7|TRBV19|NA
CASSNGEGGVYEQYF
TGTGCCAGTAGTAACGGGGAAGGGGGAGTCTACGAGCAGTACTTC
>15|NA|TRBJ1-5|TRBV28|TRBD1
CASRSWTGRNQPQHF
TGTGCCAGCAGGTCTTGGACAGGGAGAAATCAGCCCCAGCATTTT
>16|NA|TRBJ1-1|TRBV9|NA
CASSNLVGGFNTEAFF
TGTGCCAGCAGCAACCTGGTTGGCGGATTTAACACTGAAGCTTTCTTT
>13|once|TRBJ1-1|TRBV18|NA
CASSQGRETEAFF
TGTGCCAGCTCACAGGGAAGGGAGACTGAAGCTTTCTTT
>12|NA|TRBJ2-7|TRBV7-9|NA
CASSPGSAEQYF
TGTGCCAGCAGCCCAGGGTCGGCCGAGCAGTACTTC
>16|NA|TRBJ2-1|TRBV24-1|NA
CATSDLRGTADNEQFF
TGTGCCACCAGTGACCTGAGAGGAACAGCGGACAATGAGCAGTTCTTC
>16|NA|TRBJ1-2|TRBV7-9|TRBD1
CASSLEGDRANYGYTF
TGTGCCAGCAGCTTAGAAGGGGACAGGGCGAACTATGGCTACACCTTC
>14|NA|TRBJ1-1|TRBV6-5|NA
CASSPGQRNTEAFF
TGTGCCAGCAGTCCTGGACAGAGGAACACTGAAGCTTTCTTT
>15|NA|TRBJ1-1|TRBV19|NA
CASSTSWGPNTEAFF
TGTGCCAGTAGTACATCGTGGGGCCCGAACACTGAAGCTTTCTTT
>16|NA|TRBJ2-7|TRBV9|NA
CASSVDSGNHSYEQYF
TGTGCCAGCAGCGTCGATAGCGGAAACCACTCCTACGAGCAGTACTTC
>13|NA|TRBJ2-3|TRBV5-4|TRBD2
CASGTRGTDTQYF
TGTGCCAGCGGGACTAGGGGCACAGATACGCAGTATTTT